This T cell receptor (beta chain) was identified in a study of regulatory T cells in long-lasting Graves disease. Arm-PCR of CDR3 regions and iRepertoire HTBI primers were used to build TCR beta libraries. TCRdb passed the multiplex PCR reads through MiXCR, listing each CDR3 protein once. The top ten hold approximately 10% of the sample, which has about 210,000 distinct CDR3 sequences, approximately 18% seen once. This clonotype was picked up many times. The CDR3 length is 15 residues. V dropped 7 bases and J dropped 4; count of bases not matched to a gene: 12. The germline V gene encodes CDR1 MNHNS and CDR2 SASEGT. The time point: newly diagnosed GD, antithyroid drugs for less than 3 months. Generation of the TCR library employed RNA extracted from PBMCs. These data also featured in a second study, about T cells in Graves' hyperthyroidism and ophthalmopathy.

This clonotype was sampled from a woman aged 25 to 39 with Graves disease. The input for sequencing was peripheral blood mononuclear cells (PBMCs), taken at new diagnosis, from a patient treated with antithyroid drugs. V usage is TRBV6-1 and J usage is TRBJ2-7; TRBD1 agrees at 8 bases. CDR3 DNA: TGTGCCAGCAAAATCAAGGGGACAGGTATTTACGAGCAGTACTTC. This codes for CASKIKGTGIYEQYF.